One and the same sample provided the 14 T cell receptor beta chains below, sequenced in a study of T cell repertoires in cytomegalovirus infection. Their antigens remain unidentified. TCRdb used MiXCR to reprocess the reads, holding one entry per CDR3 protein. This table has about 57,000 distinct CDR3 sequences, about 19% appearing once. The sample consisted of CD8+ T cells from cultured PBMCs, taken from culture after CMV antigen stimulation. The receptor set was obtained from a human donor in good health (CMV status not recorded). Some clones in this sample may be carry-over from other donors' samples.

This clonotype has only a few counts. J is TRBJ1-5 and V is TRBV7-8; 8 bases match TRBD1. J was trimmed by 1 base and V by 5 bases; bases with no gene match: 10. Germline CDR1 SGHVS, CDR2 FQNEAQ. The CDR3 runs to 17 residues. CDR3 sequence (DNA): TGTGCCAGCAGCAGTAGGGGACAGGTCACGAGCAATCAGCCCCAGCATTTT. Amino acids: CASSSRGQVTSNQPQHF.

This clonotype has a count of ten or more. The CDR3 region has the DNA TGCGCCAGCAGCCAGGGCGGGGACCGAGTCACCTACGAGCAGTACTTC. This codes for CASSQGGDRVTYEQYF. The chain joins TRBV4-1 to TRBJ2-7; tentatively, D is TRBD2 (6 bases). V dropped 3 bases and J dropped 2 bases, with 17 bases sitting between them. Germline V lookup: CDR1 MGHRA, CDR2 YSYEKL. There are 16 residues in the CDR3.

This clonotype has at least ten counts. The rearrangement links TRBV27 to TRBJ2-7, with D unclear. The length of the CDR3 is 13 residues. From germline, CDR1 is MNHEY and CDR2 SMNVEV (reference sequence). Trimming removed 0 bases from V and 3 bases from J, with 6 bases in between. CDR3 DNA: TGTGCCAGCAGTTTATCCCCGCACTACGAGCAGTACTTC. Residues: CASSLSPHYEQYF.

This sequence joins TRBV18 and TRBJ1-5, with 7 positions matching TRBD1. From germline, CDR1 is KGHSH and CDR2 LQKENI. The CDR3 totals 17 residues. J lost 5 bases, V lost 6 bases, and 16 bases had no gene match. The CDR3 loop is CASSPYRGGGGYQPQHF. The CDR3, as DNA: TGTGCCAGCTCCCCGTACAGGGGAGGAGGGGGCTATCAGCCCCAGCATTTT.

This clonotype has ten or more counts. The V gene is TRBV6-2 or TRBV6-3, the J gene TRBJ1-1; D possibly corresponds to TRBD1 (5 bases). CDR1 and CDR2 from the germline V gene are MNHEY and SVGEGT. Trimming pared 0 bases from V and 1 base from J, leaving 12 bases between. The CDR3 runs to 16 residues. CDR3 bases: TGTGCCAGCAGTTACTCGAGGATGGGGGGGAACACTGAAGCTTTCTTT. The encoded protein is CASSYSRMGGNTEAFF.

This clonotype was found a few times. The chain couples TRBV7-2 to TRBJ2-1; D might be TRBD2 (5 bases). Trimming pared 4 bases from V and 8 bases from J, leaving 9 bases between. This CDR3 has 12 amino acids. Germline values: CDR1 SGHTA, CDR2 FQGNSA. This CDR3 is CASSSVRDEQFF. The CDR3 DNA follows: TGTGCCAGCAGCTCGGTGAGGGATGAGCAGTTCTTC.

The V gene is TRBV5-3, the J gene TRBJ2-7; D remains unclear. TRBV5-3 is identified as an open reading frame with a role that is uncertain. The CDR3 loop spans 12 amino acids. V gave up 8 bases and J gave up 5 bases, with 14 bases separating them. The CDR3 region is CASTLYQHEQYF. DNA for the CDR3: TGTGCCAGCACCCTATATCAACACGAGCAGTACTTC.

The chain uses TRBV5-3 and TRBJ1-5, with D unresolved. TRBV5-3 is an ORF; its function is uncertain. There are 11 residues in the CDR3. Trimming removed 10 bases at V and 2 bases at J, with 7 bases between. As DNA, the CDR3 is TGTGCCTCCGTTTGCAATCAGCCCCAGCATTTT. It translates to CASVCNQPQHF.

This chain joins TRBV6-1 and TRBJ2-1; D perhaps matches TRBD1 (5 bases). The CDR3 runs 14 residues. Trimming left V 3 bases short and J 5 bases short, with 11 bases between. In germline, CDR1 is MNHNS, CDR2 SASEGT. In DNA, the CDR3 is TGTGCCAGCAGTGACGCGGACACTCACAATGAGCAGTTCTTC. It translates to CASSDADTHNEQFF.

This clonotype was counted only a few times. The chain links TRBV4-3 to TRBJ2-7; D may be TRBD1 (5 bases). Germline V gene sequence: CDR1 LGHNA, CDR2 YSLEER. The length of the CDR3 is 13 residues. V was clipped by 3 bases and J by 0 bases, with 6 bases between them. Here the CDR3 DNA reads TGCGCCAGCAGCCATGACAGCTCCTACGAGCAGTACTTC. The encoded protein is CASSHDSSYEQYF.

The chain has TRBV11-2 and TRBJ2-3, with TRBD1 matching over 11 bases. Germline V CDR1 and CDR2: SGHAT, FQNNGV. J lost 3 bases, V lost 6 bases, and 8 bases had no gene match. The CDR3 is made up of 16 amino acids. CDR3 loop: CASSSFRDRGTDTQYF. CDR3 nucleotide sequence: TGTGCCAGCAGTTCCTTCCGGGACAGGGGGACAGATACGCAGTATTTT.

The chain links TRBV11-2 to TRBJ1-1; no firm D call. The CDR3 totals 12 residues. Germline CDR1 and CDR2: SGHAT and FQNNGV. The V end lost 2 bases, the J end lost 11 bases, and 12 bases lay between the germline ends. The CDR3 loop is CASSLNEVGAFF. In DNA, the CDR3 is TGTGCCAGCAGCTTAAATGAGGTCGGGGCTTTCTTT. The full variable domain, its missing parts supplied by reference TRBV11-2 and TRBJ1-1, is EAGVAQSPRYKIIEKRQSVAFWCNPISGHATLYWYQQILGQGPKLLIQFQNNGVVDDSQLPKDRFSAERLKGVDSTLKIQPAKLEDSAVYLCASSLNEVGAFFGQGTRLTVV.

As to this clonotype: Since a much larger clone is just one base distant, this may be a read error. The CDR3 nucleotides read TGTGCCACCTGTGACGGTACAAACACCGGGGAGCTGTTTTTT. It encodes CATCDGTNTGELFF. The rearrangement links TRBV6-2 or TRBV6-3 to TRBJ2-2; D uncertain. V dropped 10 bases and J dropped 2 bases, with 14 bases sitting between them. The CDR3 has 14 residues. In germline, CDR1 is MNHEY, CDR2 SVGEGT.

The V call is TRBV27, the J call TRBJ2-1; 10 bases map to TRBD1. With 3 bases clipped from V and 7 bases from J, the junction kept 3 bases outside the gene matches. The germline gives CDR1 MNHEY, CDR2 SMNVEV (reference sequence). The CDR3 extends over 14 amino acids. CDR3 in amino acids: CASSFRDRGNEQFF. The DNA for the CDR3 is TGTGCCAGCAGTTTCAGGGACAGGGGTAATGAGCAGTTCTTC.